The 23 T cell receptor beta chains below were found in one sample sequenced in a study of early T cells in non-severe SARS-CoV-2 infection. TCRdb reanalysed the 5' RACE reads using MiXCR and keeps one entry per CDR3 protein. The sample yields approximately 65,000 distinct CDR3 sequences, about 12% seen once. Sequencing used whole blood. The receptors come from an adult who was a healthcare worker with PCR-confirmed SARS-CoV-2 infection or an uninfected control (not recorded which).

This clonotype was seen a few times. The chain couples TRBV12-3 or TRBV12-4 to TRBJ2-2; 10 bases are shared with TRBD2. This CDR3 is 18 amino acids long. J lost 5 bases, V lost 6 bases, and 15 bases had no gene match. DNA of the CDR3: TGTGCCAGCAGACCCCAAGGAAGCGGGGGGGCGAGAACCGGGGAGCTGTTTTTT. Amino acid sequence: CASRPQGSGGARTGELFF.

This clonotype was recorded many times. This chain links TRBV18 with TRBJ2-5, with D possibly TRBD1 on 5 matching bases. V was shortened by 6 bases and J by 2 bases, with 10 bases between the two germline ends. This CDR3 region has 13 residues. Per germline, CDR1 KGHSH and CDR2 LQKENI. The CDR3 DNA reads TGTGCCAGCTCCCACGACAGTCAAGAGACCCAGTACTTC. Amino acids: CASSHDSQETQYF.

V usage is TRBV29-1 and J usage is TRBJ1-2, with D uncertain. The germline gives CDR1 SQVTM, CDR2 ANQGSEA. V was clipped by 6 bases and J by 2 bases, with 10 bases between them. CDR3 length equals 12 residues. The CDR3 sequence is CSVLDGNYGYTF. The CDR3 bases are TGCAGCGTACTGGACGGGAACTATGGCTACACCTTC.

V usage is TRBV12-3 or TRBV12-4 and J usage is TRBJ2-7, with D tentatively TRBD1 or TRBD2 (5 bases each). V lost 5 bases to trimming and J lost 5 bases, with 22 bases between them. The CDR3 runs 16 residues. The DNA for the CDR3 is TGTGCCAGCAGTGCCAATCGGCCGTTGAGGGGAAACGAGCAGTACTTC. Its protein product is CASSANRPLRGNEQYF.

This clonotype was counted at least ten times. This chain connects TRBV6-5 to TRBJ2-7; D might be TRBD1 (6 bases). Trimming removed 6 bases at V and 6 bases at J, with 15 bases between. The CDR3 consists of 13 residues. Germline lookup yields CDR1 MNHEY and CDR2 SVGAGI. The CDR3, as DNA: TGTGCCAGCAGGAACAGGGTGCGCGGCGAGCAGTACTTC. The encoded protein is CASRNRVRGEQYF.

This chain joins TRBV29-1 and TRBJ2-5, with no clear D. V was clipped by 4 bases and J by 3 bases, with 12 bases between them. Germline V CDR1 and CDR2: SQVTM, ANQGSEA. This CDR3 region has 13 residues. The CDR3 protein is CSVAKARKETQYF. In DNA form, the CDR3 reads TGCAGCGTTGCTAAAGCGAGGAAAGAGACCCAGTACTTC.

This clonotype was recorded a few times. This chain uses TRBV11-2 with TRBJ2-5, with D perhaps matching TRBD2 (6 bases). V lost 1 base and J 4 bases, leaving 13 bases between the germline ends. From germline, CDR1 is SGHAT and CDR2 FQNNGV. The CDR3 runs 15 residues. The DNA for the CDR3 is TGTGCCAGCAGCTTAGGCTTCCCGGAGGGAGAGACCCAGTACTTC. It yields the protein CASSLGFPEGETQYF. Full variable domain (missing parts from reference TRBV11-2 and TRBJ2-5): EAGVAQSPRYKIIEKRQSVAFWCNPISGHATLYWYQQILGQGPKLLIQFQNNGVVDDSQLPKDRFSAERLKGVDSTLKIQPAKLEDSAVYLCASSLGFPEGETQYFGPGTRLLVL.

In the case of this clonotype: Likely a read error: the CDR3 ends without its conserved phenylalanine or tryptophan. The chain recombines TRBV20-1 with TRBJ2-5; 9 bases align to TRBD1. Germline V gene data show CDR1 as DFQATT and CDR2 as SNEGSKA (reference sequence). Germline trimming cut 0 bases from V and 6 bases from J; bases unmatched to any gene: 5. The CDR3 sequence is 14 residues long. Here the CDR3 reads CSARDSHRGQTQYL. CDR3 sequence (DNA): TGCAGTGCTAGAGATTCCCACAGGGGGCAGACCCAGTACCTC.

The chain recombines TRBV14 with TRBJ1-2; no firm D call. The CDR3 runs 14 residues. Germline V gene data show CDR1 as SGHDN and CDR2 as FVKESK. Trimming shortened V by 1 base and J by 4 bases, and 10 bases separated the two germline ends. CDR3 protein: CASSQGAGSYGYTF. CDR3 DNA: TGTGCCAGCAGCCAAGGGGCAGGATCCTATGGCTACACCTTC.

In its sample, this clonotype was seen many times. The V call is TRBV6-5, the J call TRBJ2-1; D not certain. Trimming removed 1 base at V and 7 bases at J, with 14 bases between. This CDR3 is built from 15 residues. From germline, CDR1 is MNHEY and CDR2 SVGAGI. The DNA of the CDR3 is TGTGCCAGCAGTTACTACCGCAGTGCGGATAATGAGCAGTTCTTC. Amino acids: CASSYYRSADNEQFF.

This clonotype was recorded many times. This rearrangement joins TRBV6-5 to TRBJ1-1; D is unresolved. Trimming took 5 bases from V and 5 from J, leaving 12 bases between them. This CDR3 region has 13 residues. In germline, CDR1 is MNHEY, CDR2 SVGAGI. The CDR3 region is CASSEVAWTEAFF. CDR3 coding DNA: TGTGCCAGCAGTGAAGTCGCCTGGACTGAAGCTTTCTTT.

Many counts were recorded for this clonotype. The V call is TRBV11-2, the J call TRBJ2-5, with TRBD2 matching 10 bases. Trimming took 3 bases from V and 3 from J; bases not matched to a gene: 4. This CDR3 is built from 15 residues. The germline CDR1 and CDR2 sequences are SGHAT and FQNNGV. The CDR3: CASSFRAGGEETQYF. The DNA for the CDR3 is TGTGCCAGCAGCTTCCGAGCGGGGGGGGAAGAGACCCAGTACTTC.

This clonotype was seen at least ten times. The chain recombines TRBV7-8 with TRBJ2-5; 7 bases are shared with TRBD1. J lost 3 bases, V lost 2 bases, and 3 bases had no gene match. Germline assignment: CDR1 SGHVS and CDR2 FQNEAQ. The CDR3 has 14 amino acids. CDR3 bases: TGTGCCAGCAGCTTACTAACAGGGGAAGAGACCCAGTACTTC. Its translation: CASSLLTGEETQYF.

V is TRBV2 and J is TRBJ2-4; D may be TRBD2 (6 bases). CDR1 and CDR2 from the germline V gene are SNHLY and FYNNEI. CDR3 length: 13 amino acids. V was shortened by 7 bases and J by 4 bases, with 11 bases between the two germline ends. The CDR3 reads CASNWGEKNIQYF. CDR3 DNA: TGTGCCAGCAATTGGGGGGAGAAAAACATTCAGTACTTC.

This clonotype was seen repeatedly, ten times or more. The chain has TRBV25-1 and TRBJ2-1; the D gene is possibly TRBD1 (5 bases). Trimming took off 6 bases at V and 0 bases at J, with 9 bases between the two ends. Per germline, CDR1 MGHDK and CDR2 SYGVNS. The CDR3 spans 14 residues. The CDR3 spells CASRGVASYNEQFF. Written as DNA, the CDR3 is TGTGCCAGCAGAGGGGTTGCCTCCTACAATGAGCAGTTCTTC.

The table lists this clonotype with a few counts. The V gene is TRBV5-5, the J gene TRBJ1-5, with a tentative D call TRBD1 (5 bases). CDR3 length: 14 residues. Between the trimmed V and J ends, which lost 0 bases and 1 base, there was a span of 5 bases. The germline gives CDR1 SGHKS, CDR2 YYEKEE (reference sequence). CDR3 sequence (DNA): TGTGCCAGCAGCTTGGCAGGGAGCAATCAGCCCCAGCATTTT. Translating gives CASSLAGSNQPQHF.

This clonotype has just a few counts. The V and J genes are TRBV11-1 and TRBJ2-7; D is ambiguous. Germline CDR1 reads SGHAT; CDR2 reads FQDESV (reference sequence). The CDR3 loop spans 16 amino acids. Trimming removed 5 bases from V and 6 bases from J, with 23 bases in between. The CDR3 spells CASSLDLLALGGEQYF. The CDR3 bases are TGTGCCAGCAGCCTGGACCTTCTCGCCCTGGGTGGCGAGCAGTACTTC.

In DNA, the CDR3 is TGTGCCAGCAGTTTGACTACTCAAGAGACCCAGTACTTC. Protein sequence: CASSLTTQETQYF. V usage is TRBV6-5 and J usage is TRBJ2-5; possibly TRBD2 for D (5 bases). V was clipped by 4 bases and J by 2 bases, with 8 bases between them. The CDR3 is 13 amino acids. Germline V gene lookup returns CDR1 MNHEY and CDR2 SVGAGI.

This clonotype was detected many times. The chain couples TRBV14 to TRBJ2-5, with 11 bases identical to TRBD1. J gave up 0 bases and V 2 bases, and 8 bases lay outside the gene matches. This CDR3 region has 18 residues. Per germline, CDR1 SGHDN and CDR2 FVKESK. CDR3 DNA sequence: TGTGCCAGCAGCCAAACCCCCGGACAGGGGGCCTACCAAGAGACCCAGTACTTC. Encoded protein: CASSQTPGQGAYQETQYF.

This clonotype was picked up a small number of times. The CDR3 protein is CASSLQGPGELFF. The CDR3 bases are TGTGCCAGCAGCTTACAGGGCCCCGGGGAGCTGTTTTTT. The chain uses TRBV5-4 and TRBJ2-2; maybe TRBD1 (6 bases). The CDR3 has 13 amino acids. V dropped 2 bases and J dropped 6 bases, with 8 bases sitting between them. The germline gives CDR1 SGHNT, CDR2 YYREEE (reference sequence).

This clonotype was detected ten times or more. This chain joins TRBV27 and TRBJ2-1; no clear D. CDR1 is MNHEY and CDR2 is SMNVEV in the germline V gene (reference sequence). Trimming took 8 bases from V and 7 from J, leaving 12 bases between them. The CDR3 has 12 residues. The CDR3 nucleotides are TGTGCCAGCCCTTCGGAGTGGAATGAGCAGTTCTTC. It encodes CASPSEWNEQFF.

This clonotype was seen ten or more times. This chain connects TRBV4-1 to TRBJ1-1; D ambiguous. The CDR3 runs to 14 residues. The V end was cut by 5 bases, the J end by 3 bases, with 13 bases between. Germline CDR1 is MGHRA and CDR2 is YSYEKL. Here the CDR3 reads CASSRTDRDTEAFF. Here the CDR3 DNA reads TGCGCCAGCAGCAGGACGGACCGGGACACTGAAGCTTTCTTT.

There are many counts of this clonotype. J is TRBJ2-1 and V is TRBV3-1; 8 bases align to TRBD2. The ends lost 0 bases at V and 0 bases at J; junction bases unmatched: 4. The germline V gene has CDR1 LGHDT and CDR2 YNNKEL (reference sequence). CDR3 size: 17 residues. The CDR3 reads CASSQDFAGGSYNEQFF. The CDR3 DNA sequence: TGTGCCAGCAGCCAAGATTTTGCGGGGGGCTCCTACAATGAGCAGTTCTTC.